Shown below are 16 T cell receptor beta chains from a single sample sequenced in a study of T cell responses to AZD1222 COVID-19 vaccine. This table comes from immunoSEQ multiplex PCR, and its TCRdb copy is limited to in-frame clones, with some not included. The repertoire holds some 150,000 clones, with roughly 85% as singletons. The sample consisted of peripheral blood, taken on day 0 of AZD1222 vaccination. Every receptor here comes from an adult in good health.

This sequence joins TRBV7-9 and TRBJ2-5; 8 nucleotides align to TRBD1. J was trimmed by 5 bases and V by 4 bases; bases with no gene match: 12. The length of the CDR3 is 16 residues. CDR1 is SEHNR, CDR2 FQNEAQ, per germline (reference sequence). CDR3 nucleotide sequence: TGTGCCAGCAGCTGGCCCGCAATGGCAGGGGGCGAGACCCAGTACTTC. Encoded protein: CASSWPAMAGGETQYF.

The chain is built from TRBV6-4 and TRBJ1-3; 11 bases map to TRBD1. Germline values: CDR1 MRHNA, CDR2 SNTAGT. V was clipped by 6 bases and J by 4 bases; unmatched bases: 5. CDR3 length equals 15 residues. The CDR3 reads CASRGTGGWGNTIYF. CDR3 nucleotides: TGTGCCAGCAGGGGGACAGGGGGATGGGGAAACACCATATATTTT.

The CDR3 region has the DNA TGTGCCATCGAGGACGGCCTCGGCTATGGCTACACCTTC. Translated: CAIEDGLGYGYTF. This chain connects TRBV10-3 to TRBJ1-2, with D unclear. Germline-derived CDR1 and CDR2 are ENHRY and SYGVKD. Trimming took 8 bases from V and 4 from J, leaving 14 bases between them. This CDR3 has 13 residues.

This chain joins TRBV4-1 and TRBJ2-7; D may be TRBD1 (6 bases). Trimming left V 2 bases short and J 0 bases short, with 11 bases between. From germline, CDR1 is MGHRA and CDR2 YSYEKL. The CDR3 covers 15 residues. The CDR3 DNA reads TGCGCCAGCAGCCAACGTGGGGGCCCCTCCTACGAGCAGTACTTC. It yields the protein CASSQRGGPSYEQYF.

The chain recombines TRBV10-2 with TRBJ1-2, with a possible D match to TRBD1 (5 bases). From germline, CDR1 is WSHSY and CDR2 SAAADI. With 8 bases removed from V and 4 bases from J, the gap between germline ends came to 23 bases. The CDR3 is 16 residues long. The CDR3 sequence: CASGRAAGGRFYGYTF. The CDR3 DNA reads TGCGCCAGCGGGCGGGCCGCGGGGGGGAGATTCTATGGCTACACCTTC.

CDR3 sequence (DNA): TGCAGCGTTGAATGGGTTGGTCTAGCGGGGGCCCAAGAGACCCAGTACTTC. Amino acid sequence: CSVEWVGLAGAQETQYF. The J gene is TRBJ2-5, the V gene TRBV29-1; 10 bases fit TRBD2. The V gene's germline CDR1 is SQVTM and CDR2 ANQGSEA. The J segment lost 1 base and the V segment lost 2 bases, leaving 10 bases of the junction unmatched. The CDR3 has 17 amino acids.

This clone has a handful of counts. The chain uses TRBV30 and TRBJ1-5, with 7 bases matching TRBD1. This CDR3 spans 14 amino acids. Germline V CDR1 and CDR2: GTSNPN, SVGIG (reference sequence). J lost 3 bases, V lost 0 bases, and 2 bases had no gene match. The CDR3 DNA follows: TGTGCCTGGAGTGTGGGACAGCCCAATCAGCCCCAGCATTTT. It yields the protein CAWSVGQPNQPQHF.

V gene TRBV20-1 combines with J gene TRBJ2-3, with D perhaps being TRBD1 or TRBD2 (6 bases each). V lost 8 bases, J lost 4 bases, and 10 bases lay in between. Germline CDR1 DFQATT, CDR2 SNEGSKA (reference sequence). The CDR3 runs to 11 residues. The DNA for the CDR3 is TGCAGTCCGGGGGCCCCAGATACGCAGTATTTT. Its translation is CSPGAPDTQYF.

J is TRBJ2-3 and V is TRBV2; tentatively, D is TRBD2 (7 bases). V lost 3 bases, J lost 4 bases, and 14 bases lay in between. The germline V gene encodes CDR1 SNHLY and CDR2 FYNNEI. The length of the CDR3 is 15 residues. The CDR3 region has the DNA TGTGCCAGCAGTGAGTACGGGGGGCCATCAGATACGCAGTATTTT. This encodes CASSEYGGPSDTQYF.

The chain employs TRBV9 and TRBJ2-1; D could derive from TRBD1 or TRBD2 (6 bases each). The CDR3 is 18 amino acids. V was clipped by 4 bases and J by 10 bases, with 30 bases between them. Germline lookup yields CDR1 SGDLS and CDR2 YYNGEE. The CDR3 DNA reads TGTGCCAGCAGCTCCCTTTGGGGAACAGGGCCCACAGGGAGGGAGCAGTTCTTC. It specifies CASSSLWGTGPTGREQFF.

CDR3 amino acids: CASSFGRAGTEAFF. In nucleotides, the CDR3 is TGTGCCAGCAGCTTCGGCAGGGCGGGCACTGAAGCTTTCTTT. The chain is built from TRBV11-2 and TRBJ1-1, with D perhaps TRBD1 (5 bases). This CDR3 spans 14 amino acids. The germline V and J ends were trimmed by 3 bases and 4 bases, with 12 bases remaining between them. Germline CDR1 SGHAT, CDR2 FQNNGV.

This clone was seen a handful of times. The V gene is TRBV30, the J gene TRBJ1-1; the D is unclear. V dropped 0 bases and J dropped 3 bases, with 14 bases sitting between them. The CDR3 extends over 15 amino acids. Germline values: CDR1 GTSNPN, CDR2 SVGIG (reference sequence). The CDR3 DNA sequence: TGTGCCTGGAGTGTAGGTCCGGGGAGGGACACTGAAGCTTTCTTT. This sequence encodes CAWSVGPGRDTEAFF.

This chain connects TRBV5-1 to TRBJ1-1; a possible D gene is TRBD1 (5 bases). CDR1 SGHRS and CDR2 YFSETQ come from the germline V gene. The CDR3 runs to 13 residues. The V end was cut by 0 bases, the J end by 3 bases, with 6 bases between. The CDR3: CASSLGQHTEAFF. CDR3 DNA sequence: TGCGCCAGCAGCTTGGGACAGCACACTGAAGCTTTCTTT.

This chain connects TRBV5-5 to TRBJ1-6; D is ambiguous. V was clipped by 0 bases and J by 15 bases, with 13 bases between them. The germline V gene has CDR1 SGHKS and CDR2 YYEKEE (reference sequence). The CDR3 spans 13 residues. CDR3 sequence (DNA): TGTGCCAGCAGCTTGGCCGATGGTGGGGACCTCCACTTT. Protein: CASSLADGGDLHF.

The chain couples TRBV6-6 to TRBJ1-2; possibly TRBD1 for D (5 bases). V was pared by 2 bases and J by 8 bases, with 12 bases between. CDR3 length: 13 residues. Germline CDR1 is MNHNY and CDR2 is SVGAGI (reference sequence). The DNA for the CDR3 is TGTGCCAGCAGTTACCTGGGTCCAGGGGGCTACACCTTC. Its protein is CASSYLGPGGYTF.

This chain joins TRBV20-1 and TRBJ2-1; D gene unclear. This CDR3 region has 14 residues. With 3 bases removed from V and 2 bases from J, the gap between germline ends came to 11 bases. Germline V CDR1 and CDR2: DFQATT, SNEGSKA (reference sequence). CDR3 region: CSASERIAYNEQFF. The DNA of the CDR3 is TGCAGTGCTAGTGAGCGAATCGCCTACAATGAGCAGTTCTTC.